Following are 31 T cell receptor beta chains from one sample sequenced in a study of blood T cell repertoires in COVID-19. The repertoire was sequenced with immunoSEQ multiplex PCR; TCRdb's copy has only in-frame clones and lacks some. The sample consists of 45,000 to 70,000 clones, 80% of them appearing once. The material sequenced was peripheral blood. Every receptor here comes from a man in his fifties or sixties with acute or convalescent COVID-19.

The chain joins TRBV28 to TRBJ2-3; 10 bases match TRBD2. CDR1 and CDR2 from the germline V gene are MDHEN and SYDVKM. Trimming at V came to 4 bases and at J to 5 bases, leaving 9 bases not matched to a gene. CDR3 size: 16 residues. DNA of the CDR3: TGTGCCAGCAGTTCTTGGAGCGGGGGGGTTGTAGATACGCAGTATTTT. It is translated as CASSSWSGGVVDTQYF.

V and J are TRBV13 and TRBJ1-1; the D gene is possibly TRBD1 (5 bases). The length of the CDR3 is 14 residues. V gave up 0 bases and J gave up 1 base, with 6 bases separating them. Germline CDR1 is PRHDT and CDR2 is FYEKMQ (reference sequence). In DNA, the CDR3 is TGTGCCAGCAGCTTAGGCCAGGGGAACACTGAAGCTTTCTTT. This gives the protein CASSLGQGNTEAFF.

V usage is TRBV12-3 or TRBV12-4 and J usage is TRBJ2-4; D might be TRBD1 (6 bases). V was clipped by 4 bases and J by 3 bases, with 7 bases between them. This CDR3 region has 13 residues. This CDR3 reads CASSSTGKNIQYF. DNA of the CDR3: TGTGCCAGCAGTTCGACAGGCAAAAACATTCAGTACTTC.

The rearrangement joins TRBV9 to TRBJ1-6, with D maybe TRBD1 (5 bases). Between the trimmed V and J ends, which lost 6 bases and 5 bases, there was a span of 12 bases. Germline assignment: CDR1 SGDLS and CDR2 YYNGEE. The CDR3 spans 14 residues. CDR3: CASKGDSNNSPLHF. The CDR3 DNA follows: TGTGCCAGCAAGGGTGACAGCAATAATTCACCCCTCCACTTT.

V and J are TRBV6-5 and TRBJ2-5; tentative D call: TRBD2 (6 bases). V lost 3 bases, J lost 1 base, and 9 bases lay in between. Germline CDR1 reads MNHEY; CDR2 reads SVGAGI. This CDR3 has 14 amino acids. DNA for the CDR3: TGTGCCAGCAGTTATTCCGGGAGCCAAGAGACCCAGTACTTC. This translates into CASSYSGSQETQYF.

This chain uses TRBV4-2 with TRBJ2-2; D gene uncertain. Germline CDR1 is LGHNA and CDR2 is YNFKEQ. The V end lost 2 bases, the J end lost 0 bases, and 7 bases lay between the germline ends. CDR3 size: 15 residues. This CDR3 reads CASSQLAANTGELFF. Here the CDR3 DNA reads TGTGCCAGCAGCCAATTGGCAGCGAACACCGGGGAGCTGTTTTTT.

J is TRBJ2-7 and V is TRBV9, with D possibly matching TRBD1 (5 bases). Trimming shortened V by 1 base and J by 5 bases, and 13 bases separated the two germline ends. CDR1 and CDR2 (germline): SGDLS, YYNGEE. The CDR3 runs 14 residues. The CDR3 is CASSVYEGAHEQYF. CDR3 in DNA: TGTGCCAGCAGCGTATATGAAGGGGCTCACGAGCAGTACTTC.

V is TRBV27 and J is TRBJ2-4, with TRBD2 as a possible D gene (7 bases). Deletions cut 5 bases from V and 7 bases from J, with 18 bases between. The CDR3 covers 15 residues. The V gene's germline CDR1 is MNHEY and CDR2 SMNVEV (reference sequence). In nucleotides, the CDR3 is TGTGCCAGCAGTCCCCGAGGGGGGGATCGTAACATTCAGTACTTC. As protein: CASSPRGGDRNIQYF.

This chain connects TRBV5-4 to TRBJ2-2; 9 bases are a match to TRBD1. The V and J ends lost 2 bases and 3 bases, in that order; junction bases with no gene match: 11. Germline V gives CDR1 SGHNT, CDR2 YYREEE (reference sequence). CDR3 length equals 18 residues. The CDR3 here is CASSFTGTGFWDTGELFF. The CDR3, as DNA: TGTGCCAGCAGCTTCACCGGGACAGGGTTTTGGGACACCGGGGAGCTGTTTTTT.

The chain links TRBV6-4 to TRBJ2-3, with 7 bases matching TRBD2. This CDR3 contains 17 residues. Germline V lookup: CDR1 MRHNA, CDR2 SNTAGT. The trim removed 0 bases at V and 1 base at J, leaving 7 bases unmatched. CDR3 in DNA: TGTGCCAGCAGTGACTCTGGATTGCTAGCGGGCACAGATACGCAGTATTTT. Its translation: CASSDSGLLAGTDTQYF.

CDR3 residues: CASTTGTHREQFF. As DNA, the CDR3 is TGTGCCAGCACCACAGGGACCCATCGGGAGCAGTTCTTC. V and J are TRBV6-6 and TRBJ2-1, with D perhaps matching TRBD1 (6 bases). This CDR3 is built from 13 residues. Germline V gene sequence: CDR1 MNHNY, CDR2 SVGAGI (reference sequence). Trimming left V 7 bases short and J 10 bases short, with 17 bases between.

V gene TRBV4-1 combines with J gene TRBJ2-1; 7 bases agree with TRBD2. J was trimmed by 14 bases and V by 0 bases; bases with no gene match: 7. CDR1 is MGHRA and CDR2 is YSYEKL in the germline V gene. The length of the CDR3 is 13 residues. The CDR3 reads CASSQDYSGSKFF. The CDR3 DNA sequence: TGCGCCAGCAGCCAAGATTATAGCGGGTCCAAGTTCTTC.

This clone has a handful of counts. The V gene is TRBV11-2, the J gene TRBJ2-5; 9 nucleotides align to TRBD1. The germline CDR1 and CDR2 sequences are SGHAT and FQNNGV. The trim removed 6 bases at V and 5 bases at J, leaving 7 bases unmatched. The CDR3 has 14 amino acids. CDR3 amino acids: CASSSGQGYETQYF. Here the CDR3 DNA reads TGTGCCAGCAGTTCCGGACAGGGGTACGAGACCCAGTACTTC.

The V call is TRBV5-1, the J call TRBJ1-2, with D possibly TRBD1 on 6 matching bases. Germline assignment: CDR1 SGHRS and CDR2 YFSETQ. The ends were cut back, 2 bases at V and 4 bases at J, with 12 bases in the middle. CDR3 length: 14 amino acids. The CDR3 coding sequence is TGCGCCAGCAGCTTAGGGGACACGATCTATGGCTACACCTTC. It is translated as CASSLGDTIYGYTF.

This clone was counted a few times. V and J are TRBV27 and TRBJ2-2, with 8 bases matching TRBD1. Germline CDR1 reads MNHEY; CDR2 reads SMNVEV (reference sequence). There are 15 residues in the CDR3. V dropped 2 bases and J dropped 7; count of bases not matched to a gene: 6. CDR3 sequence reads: CASSLVAGGDGELFF. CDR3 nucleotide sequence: TGTGCCAGCAGTTTAGTGGCAGGGGGCGACGGGGAGCTGTTTTTT.

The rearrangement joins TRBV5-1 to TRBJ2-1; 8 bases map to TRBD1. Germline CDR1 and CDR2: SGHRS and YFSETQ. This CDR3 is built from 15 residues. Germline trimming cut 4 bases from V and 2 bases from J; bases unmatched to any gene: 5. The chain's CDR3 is CASSEQGATYNEQFF. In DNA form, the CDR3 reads TGCGCCAGCAGCGAGCAGGGGGCAACCTACAATGAGCAGTTCTTC.

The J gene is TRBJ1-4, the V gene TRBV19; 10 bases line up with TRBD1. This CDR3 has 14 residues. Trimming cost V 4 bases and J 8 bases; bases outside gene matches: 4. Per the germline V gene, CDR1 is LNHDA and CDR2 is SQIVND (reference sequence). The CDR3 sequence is CASSTGQGWEKLFF. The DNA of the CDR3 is TGTGCCAGTAGTACGGGACAGGGGTGGGAAAAACTGTTTTTT.

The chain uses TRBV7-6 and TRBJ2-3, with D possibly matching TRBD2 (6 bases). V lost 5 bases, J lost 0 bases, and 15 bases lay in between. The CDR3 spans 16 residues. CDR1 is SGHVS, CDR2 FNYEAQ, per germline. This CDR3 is CASSQSLAPSTDTQYF. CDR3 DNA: TGTGCCAGCAGCCAATCCCTAGCGCCTAGCACAGATACGCAGTATTTT.

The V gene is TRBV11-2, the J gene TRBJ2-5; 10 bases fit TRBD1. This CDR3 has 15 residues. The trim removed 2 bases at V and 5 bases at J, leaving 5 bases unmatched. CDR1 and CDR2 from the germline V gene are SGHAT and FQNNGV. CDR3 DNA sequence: TGTGCCAGCAGCTTAACGGGACAGGGGCCGGAGACCCAGTACTTC. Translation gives CASSLTGQGPETQYF.

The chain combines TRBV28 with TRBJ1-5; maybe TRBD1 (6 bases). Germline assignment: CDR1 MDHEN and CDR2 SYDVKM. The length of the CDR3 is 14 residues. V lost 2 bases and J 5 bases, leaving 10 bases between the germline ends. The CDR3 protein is CASSLGPGDQPQHF. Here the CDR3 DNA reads TGTGCCAGCAGTTTAGGGCCAGGGGATCAGCCCCAGCATTTT.

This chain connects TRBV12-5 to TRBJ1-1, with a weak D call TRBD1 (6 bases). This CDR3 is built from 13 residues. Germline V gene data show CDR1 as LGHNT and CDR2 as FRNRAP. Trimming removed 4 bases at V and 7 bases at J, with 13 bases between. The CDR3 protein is CASGSTGLGEAFF. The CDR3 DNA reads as TGTGCTAGTGGTTCAACAGGGCTGGGTGAAGCTTTCTTT.

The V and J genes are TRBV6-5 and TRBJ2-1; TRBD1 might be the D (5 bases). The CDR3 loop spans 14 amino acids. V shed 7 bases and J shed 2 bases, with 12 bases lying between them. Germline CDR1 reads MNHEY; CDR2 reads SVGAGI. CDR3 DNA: TGTGCCAGCAAGACTGACAGTACCTACAATGAGCAGTTCTTC. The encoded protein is CASKTDSTYNEQFF.

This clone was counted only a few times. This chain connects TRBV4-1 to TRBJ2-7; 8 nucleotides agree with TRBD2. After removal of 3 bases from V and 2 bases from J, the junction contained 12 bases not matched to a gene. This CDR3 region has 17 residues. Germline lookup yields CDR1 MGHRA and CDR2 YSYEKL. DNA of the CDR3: TGCGCCAGCAGCCACAAGTGGGGAGCGGGGGCAACCTACGAGCAGTACTTC. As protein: CASSHKWGAGATYEQYF.

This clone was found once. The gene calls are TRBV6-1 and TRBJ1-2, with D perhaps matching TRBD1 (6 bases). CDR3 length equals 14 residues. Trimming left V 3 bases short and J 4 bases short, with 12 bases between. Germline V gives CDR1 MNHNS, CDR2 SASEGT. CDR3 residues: CASSDWGLGYGYTF. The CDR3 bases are TGTGCCAGCAGTGATTGGGGGCTGGGCTATGGCTACACCTTC.

The CDR3 protein is CASSLGGGTQETQYF. The CDR3 DNA reads as TGTGCCAGCAGCTTGGGTGGAGGGACCCAAGAGACCCAGTACTTC. The V call is TRBV5-4, the J call TRBJ2-5; possibly TRBD2 for D (6 bases). Germline CDR1 and CDR2: SGHNT and YYREEE (reference sequence). Trimming took off 0 bases at V and 1 base at J, with 10 bases between the two ends. This CDR3 comprises 15 residues.

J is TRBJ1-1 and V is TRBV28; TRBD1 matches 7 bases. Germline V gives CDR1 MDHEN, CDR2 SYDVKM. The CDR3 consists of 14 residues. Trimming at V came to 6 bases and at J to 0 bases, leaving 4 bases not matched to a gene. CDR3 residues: CASSQGGMNTEAFF. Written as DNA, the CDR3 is TGTGCCAGCAGCCAGGGGGGAATGAACACTGAAGCTTTCTTT.

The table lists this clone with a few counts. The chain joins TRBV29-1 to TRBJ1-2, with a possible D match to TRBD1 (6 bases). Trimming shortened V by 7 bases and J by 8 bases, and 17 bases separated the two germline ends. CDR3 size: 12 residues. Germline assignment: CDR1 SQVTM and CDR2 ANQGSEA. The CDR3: CSAQWPGEGYTF. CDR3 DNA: TGCAGCGCCCAATGGCCAGGGGAAGGCTACACCTTC.

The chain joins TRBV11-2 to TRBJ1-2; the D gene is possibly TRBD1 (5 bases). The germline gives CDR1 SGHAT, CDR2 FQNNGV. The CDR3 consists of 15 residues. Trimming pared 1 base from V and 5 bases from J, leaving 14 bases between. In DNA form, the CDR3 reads TGTGCCAGCAGCTTAGGTACAGGTCGCGTGTATGGCTACACCTTC. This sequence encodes CASSLGTGRVYGYTF.

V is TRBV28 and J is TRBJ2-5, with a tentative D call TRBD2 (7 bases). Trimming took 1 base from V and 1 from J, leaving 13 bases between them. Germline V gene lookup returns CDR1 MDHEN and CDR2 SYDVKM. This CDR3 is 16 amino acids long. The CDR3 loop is CASSLLGGAFQETQYF. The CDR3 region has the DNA TGTGCCAGCAGTTTATTGGGGGGGGCATTCCAAGAGACCCAGTACTTC. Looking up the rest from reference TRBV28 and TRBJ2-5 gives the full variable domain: DVKVTQSSRYLVKRTGEKVFLECVQDMDHENMFWYRQDPGLGLRLIYFSYDVKMKEKGDIPEGYSVSREKKERFSLILESASTNQTSMYLCASSLLGGAFQETQYFGPGTRLLVL.

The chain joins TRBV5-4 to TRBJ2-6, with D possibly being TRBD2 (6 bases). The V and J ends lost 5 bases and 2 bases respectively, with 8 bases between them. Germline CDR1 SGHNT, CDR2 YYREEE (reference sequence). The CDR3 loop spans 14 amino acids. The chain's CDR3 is CASRPGAGANVLTF. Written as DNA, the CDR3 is TGTGCCAGCAGGCCGGGGGCTGGGGCCAACGTCCTGACTTTC.

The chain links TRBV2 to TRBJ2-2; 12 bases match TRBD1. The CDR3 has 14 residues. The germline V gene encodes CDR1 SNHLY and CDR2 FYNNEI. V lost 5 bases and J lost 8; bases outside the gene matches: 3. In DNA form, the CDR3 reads TGTGCCAGCAGTCGGGACAGGGGGCGAGGGGAGCTGTTTTTT. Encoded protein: CASSRDRGRGELFF.